Listed below are T cell receptor beta chains from one sample, sequenced in a study of cytomegalovirus exposure and HLA in healthy donors. The protocol was immunoSEQ multiplex PCR, while the TCRdb copy is restricted to in-frame clones and leaves out a portion. The table lists about 130,000 clones, about 86% of them singletons, with around 0.7% in the top ten. The source material was PBMCs. The receptors derive from a man aged 18 to 29 in good health and CMV-seronegative. Both conserved end residues are part of each CDR3.

cdr3_aa,v_call,j_call,cdr3_length
CASSFRGTDTQYF,TRBV27,TRBJ2-3,13
CASSYSRTPGYTF,TRBV6-5,TRBJ1-2,13
CASSEMGATEAFF,TRBV2,TRBJ1-1,13
CASSRTGPTYGYTF,TRBV5-6,TRBJ1-2,14
CASSQSCIVAGRFSQPQHF,TRBV23-1,TRBJ1-5,19
CASSQDQQGETQYF,TRBV4-3,TRBJ2-5,14
CASSEGTGGTFF,TRBV19,TRBJ2-1,12
CASSQDSASGSYEQYF,TRBV4-3,TRBJ2-7,16
CAWSAVYEQYF,TRBV30,TRBJ2-7,11
CASSQEGRTGKGQPQHF,TRBV4-2,TRBJ1-5,17
CASSASGTGVWNEQFF,TRBV5-1,TRBJ2-1,16
CASSPPTGAEQYF,TRBV13,TRBJ2-7,13
CAISESEGRSTEAFF,TRBV10-3,TRBJ1-1,15
CASSQMAGGSDTQYF,TRBV7-6,TRBJ2-3,15
CAWTRGNTEAFF,TRBV30,TRBJ1-1,12
CASSEAGWSSEQYF,TRBV10-1,TRBJ2-7,14
CASSSWDSPYEQYF,TRBV11-2,TRBJ2-7,14
CASSWGTSRASGSYEQYF,TRBV28,TRBJ2-7,18
CASSDRDRGMKTQYF,TRBV9,TRBJ2-5,15
CASSYASSGPNYYEQYF,TRBV27,TRBJ2-7,17
CASRAGELFF,TRBV30,TRBJ2-2,10
CASRPDDRQNTEAFF,TRBV10-1,TRBJ1-1,15
CASSKGLGQGINQPQHF,TRBV21-1,TRBJ1-5,17
CASSQARGRKAFF,TRBV14,TRBJ1-1,13
CAWSVGHSNTEAFF,TRBV30,TRBJ1-1,14